This TCR beta chain derives from a study of cytomegalovirus exposure and HLA in healthy donors. Study as a whole: A later analysis reported the same platform for the roughly 120 validation repertoires and the 666 first-cohort repertoires. The study, taken as a whole, reports: Listed as cytomegalovirus-associated were about 160 TCR beta chains. There were some public TCRs occurring in many donors, but most TCR sequences were rare.

Data came from immunoSEQ multiplex PCR; TCRdb stores just in-frame clones and leaves some out. The repertoire holds approximately 88,000 clones, with roughly 80% as singletons. CDR1 and CDR2 (germline): MNHEY, SVGAGI. V was clipped by 8 bases and J by 4 bases; unmatched bases: 10. CDR3 length: 14 amino acids. About this clone: As yet, its antigen is unknown.

V gene TRBV6-5 combines with J gene TRBJ1-2; 7 nucleotides line up with TRBD1. The sequenced sample consisted of PBMCs. The sequence derives from a woman younger than 30 in good health and CMV-seropositive. CDR3 sequence: CASSQTGTGYGYTF. DNA for the CDR3: TGTGCCAGCTCACAGACAGGGACCGGCTATGGCTACACCTTC.